This T cell receptor (beta chain) was recorded in a study of CD8+ T cells in alopecia areata. Study-wide results and caveats: In patients, TCRs were shared less clearly than in mice, and HLA may possibly be involved. Normal skin's resident alphabeta T cells are also sequenced in scalp samples. Higher clonality and more expanded CD8+ clones appeared in lesional than normal scalp.

Germline CDR1 is SQVTM and CDR2 is ANQGSEA. This CDR3 comprises 11 residues. The V gene lost 4 bases and the J gene lost 3 bases, with 6 bases spanning the gap. RNA extraction and reverse transcription yielded cDNA as sequencing template. Sequenced by immunoSEQ multiplex PCR; TCRdb stores in-frame clones only, minus some. The sample holds over 150,000 clones, just over 55% seen once. With regard to this clone: No antigen is known for it.

Investigators sorted PBMCs to obtain both CD4+ and CD8+ T cells. The chain recombines TRBV29-1 with TRBJ1-2; D unresolved. The sequenced sample was CD8+ T cells sorted from blood. The TCR was taken from a human donor in good health. The CDR3 is CSVAEYYGYTF. As DNA, the CDR3 is TGCAGCGTTGCGGAGTACTATGGCTACACCTTC.